The 10 T cell receptor beta chains presented below share a single source sample, sequenced in a study of cytomegalovirus exposure and HLA in healthy donors. Amplification used 60 Vbeta primers and 13 Jbeta primers. Only in-frame clones appear in the TCRdb table, and some are missing; sequencing was by immunoSEQ multiplex PCR. The table has 150,000 to 180,000 clones, roughly three quarters seen once. Sequencing was carried out using PBMCs. The source of these receptors is a man younger than 45 in good health and CMV-seropositive.

V and J are TRBV4-1 and TRBJ2-5; perhaps TRBD1 as D (6 bases). Judging by the DNA end, TRBJ2-7 fits better; the J call may be wrong. Germline V gives CDR1 MGHRA, CDR2 YSYEKL. CDR3 length: 16 residues. CDR3 bases: TGCGCCAGCAGCCAAGAGATTGGGACATTATTGGTCGAGCAGTACTTC. Translated: CASSQEIGTLLVEQYF.

V and J are TRBV19 and TRBJ2-3; 12 positions match TRBD2. Germline trimming cut 8 bases from V and 0 bases from J; bases unmatched to any gene: 12. CDR1 LNHDA and CDR2 SQIVND come from the germline V gene (reference sequence). The CDR3 runs to 18 residues. The CDR3 coding sequence is TGTGCCAGTGGCACGGGACTAGCGGGCCGATCTAGCACAGATACGCAGTATTTT. It specifies CASGTGLAGRSSTDTQYF.

J is TRBJ2-7 and V is TRBV29-1; D is perhaps TRBD1 (5 bases). The length of the CDR3 is 12 residues. V was pared by 6 bases and J by 2 bases, with 11 bases between. Looked up from germline, CDR1 is SQVTM and CDR2 is ANQGSEA. The CDR3 reads CSVIGQAYEQYF. CDR3 DNA: TGCAGCGTCATCGGACAAGCCTACGAGCAGTACTTC.

The chain employs TRBV11-3 and TRBJ2-2, with D unclear. The CDR3 consists of 17 residues. Trimming shortened V by 0 bases and J by 4 bases, and 15 bases separated the two germline ends. Germline-derived CDR1 and CDR2 are SGHNT and YENEEA. CDR3 residues: CASSLDRLGSGTGELFF. For the CDR3, the DNA is TGTGCCAGCAGCTTAGATAGGCTCGGTTCGGGCACCGGGGAGCTGTTTTTT.

The rearrangement joins TRBV30 to TRBJ1-5; D is possibly TRBD1 (5 bases). There are 14 residues in the CDR3. Trimming removed 5 bases at V and 0 bases at J, with 11 bases between. CDR1 is GTSNPN and CDR2 is SVGIG in the germline V gene (reference sequence). CDR3 amino acids: CAWGRQYSNQPQHF. The DNA of the CDR3 is TGTGCCTGGGGTAGACAGTATAGCAATCAGCCCCAGCATTTT.

This chain connects TRBV11-2 to TRBJ1-1; D remains unclear. The CDR3 runs to 15 residues. In germline, CDR1 is SGHAT, CDR2 FQNNGV. Deletions cut 3 bases from V and 4 bases from J, with 15 bases between. The CDR3 coding sequence is TGTGCCAGCAGCTTTTTGATGGGCGTCGGCACTGAAGCTTTCTTT. As protein: CASSFLMGVGTEAFF.

The gene calls are TRBV7-2 and TRBJ2-7, with 7 bases identical to TRBD1. There are 14 residues in the CDR3. V lost 5 bases to trimming and J lost 1 base; unmatched junction nucleotides: 5. The V gene's germline CDR1 is SGHTA and CDR2 FQGNSA. The CDR3 loop is CASSPDRVSYEQYF. As DNA, the CDR3 is TGTGCCAGCAGCCCTGACAGGGTATCCTACGAGCAGTACTTC.

The chain uses TRBV9 and TRBJ2-2; TRBD1 aligns across 12 bases. The V and J ends lost 2 bases and 8 bases, in that order; junction bases with no gene match: 1. The germline V gene encodes CDR1 SGDLS and CDR2 YYNGEE. The CDR3 is 14 amino acids. The CDR3 loop is CASSVGQGAGELFF. In DNA, the CDR3 is TGTGCCAGCAGCGTGGGACAGGGGGCAGGGGAGCTGTTTTTT.

This chain links TRBV27 with TRBJ1-2; D is possibly TRBD1 (5 bases). This CDR3 is built from 13 residues. Looked up from germline, CDR1 is MNHEY and CDR2 is SMNVEV (reference sequence). Deletions cut 2 bases from V and 4 bases from J, with 8 bases between. The CDR3 reads CASSLRGSYGYTF. The CDR3 DNA reads TGTGCCAGCAGTTTAAGGGGCAGCTATGGCTACACCTTC.

The chain has TRBV5-1 and TRBJ2-2; TRBD1 matches 8 bases. The length of the CDR3 is 18 residues. Germline V gives CDR1 SGHRS, CDR2 YFSETQ. With 0 bases clipped from V and 2 bases from J, the junction kept 9 bases outside the gene matches. The CDR3 DNA sequence: TGCGCCAGCAGCTTGGGGGCCGGACAGGGCCTAAACACCGGGGAGCTGTTTTTT. Translation gives CASSLGAGQGLNTGELFF. Together with reference TRBV5-1 and TRBJ2-2, the CDR3 gives the full variable domain: KAGVTQTPRYLIKTRGQQVTLSCSPISGHRSVSWYQQTPGQGLQFLFEYFSETQRNKGNFPGRFSGRQFSNSRSEMNVSTLELGDSALYLCASSLGAGQGLNTGELFFGEGSRLTVL.